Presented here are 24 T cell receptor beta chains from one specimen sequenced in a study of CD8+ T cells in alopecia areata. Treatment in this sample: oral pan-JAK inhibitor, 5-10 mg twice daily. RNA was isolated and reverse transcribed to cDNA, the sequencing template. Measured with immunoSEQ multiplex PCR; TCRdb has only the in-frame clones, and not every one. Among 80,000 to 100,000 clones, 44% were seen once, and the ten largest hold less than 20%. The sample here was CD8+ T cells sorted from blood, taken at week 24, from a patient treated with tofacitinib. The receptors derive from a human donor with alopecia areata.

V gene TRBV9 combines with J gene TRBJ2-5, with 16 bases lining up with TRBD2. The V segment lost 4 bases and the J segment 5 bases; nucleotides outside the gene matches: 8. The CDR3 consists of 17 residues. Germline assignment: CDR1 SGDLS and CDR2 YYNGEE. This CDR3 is CASSLGLAGGPGETQYF. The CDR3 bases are TGTGCCAGCAGCTTGGGACTAGCGGGAGGGCCGGGGGAGACCCAGTACTTC.

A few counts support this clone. As DNA, the CDR3 is TGCGCCAGCACCGGGACCCTGGGGGCCAAAAACATTCAGTACTTC. Protein product: CASTGTLGAKNIQYF. This chain connects TRBV10-2 to TRBJ2-4; perhaps D is TRBD1 or TRBD2 (5 bases each). Germline V gene lookup returns CDR1 WSHSY and CDR2 SAAADI. The V gene lost 7 bases and the J gene lost 1 base, with 14 bases spanning the gap. This CDR3 is built from 15 residues.

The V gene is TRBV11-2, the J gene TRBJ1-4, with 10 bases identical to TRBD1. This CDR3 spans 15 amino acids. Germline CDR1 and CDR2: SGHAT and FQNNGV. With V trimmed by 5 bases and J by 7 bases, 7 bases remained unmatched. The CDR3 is CASSPKGQGFEKLFF. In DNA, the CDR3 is TGTGCCAGCAGCCCGAAGGGACAGGGGTTTGAAAAACTGTTTTTT.

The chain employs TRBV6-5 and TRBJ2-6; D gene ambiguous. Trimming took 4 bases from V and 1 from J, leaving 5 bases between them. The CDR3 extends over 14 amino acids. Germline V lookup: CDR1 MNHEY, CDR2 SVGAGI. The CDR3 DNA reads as TGTGCCAGCAGTTCCGCGTCTGGGGCCAACGTCCTGACTTTC. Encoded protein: CASSSASGANVLTF.

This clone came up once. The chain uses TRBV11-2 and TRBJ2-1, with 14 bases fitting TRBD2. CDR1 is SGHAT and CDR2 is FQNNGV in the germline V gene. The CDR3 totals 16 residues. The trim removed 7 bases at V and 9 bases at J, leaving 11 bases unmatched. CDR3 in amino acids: CASIGLAGGHLGEQFF. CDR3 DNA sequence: TGTGCCAGCATCGGACTAGCGGGAGGACATCTCGGTGAGCAGTTCTTC.

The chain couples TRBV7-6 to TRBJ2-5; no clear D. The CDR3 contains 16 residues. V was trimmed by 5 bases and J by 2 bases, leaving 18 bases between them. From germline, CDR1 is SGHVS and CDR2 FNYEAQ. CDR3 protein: CASSPFVTPAQETQYF. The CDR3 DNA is TGTGCCAGCAGCCCCTTTGTGACTCCAGCGCAAGAGACCCAGTACTTC.

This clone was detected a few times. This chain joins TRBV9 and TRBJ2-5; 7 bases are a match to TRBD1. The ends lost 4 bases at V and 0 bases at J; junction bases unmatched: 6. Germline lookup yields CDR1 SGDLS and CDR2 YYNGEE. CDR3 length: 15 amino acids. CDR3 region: CASSMGQLYQETQYF. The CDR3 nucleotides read TGTGCCAGCAGCATGGGACAGTTGTACCAAGAGACCCAGTACTTC.

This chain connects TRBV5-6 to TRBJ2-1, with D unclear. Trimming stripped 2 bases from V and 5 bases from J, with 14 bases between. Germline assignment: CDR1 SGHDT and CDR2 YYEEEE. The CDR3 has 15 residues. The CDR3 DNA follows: TGTGCCAGCAGCTTTGGTTCGAGCCCCAACAATGAGCAGTTCTTC. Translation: CASSFGSSPNNEQFF.

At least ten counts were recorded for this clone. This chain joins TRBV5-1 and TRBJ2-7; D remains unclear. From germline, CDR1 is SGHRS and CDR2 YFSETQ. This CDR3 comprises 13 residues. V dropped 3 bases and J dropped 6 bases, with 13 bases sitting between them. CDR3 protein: CASSSITPIEQYF. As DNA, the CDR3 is TGCGCCAGCAGCTCAATTACCCCCATCGAGCAGTACTTC.

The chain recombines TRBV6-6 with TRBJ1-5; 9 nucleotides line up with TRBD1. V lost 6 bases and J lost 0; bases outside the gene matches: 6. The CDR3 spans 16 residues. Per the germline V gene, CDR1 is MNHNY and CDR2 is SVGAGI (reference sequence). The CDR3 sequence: CASSGTGHYSNQPQHF. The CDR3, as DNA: TGTGCCAGCAGCGGGACAGGGCACTATAGCAATCAGCCCCAGCATTTT.

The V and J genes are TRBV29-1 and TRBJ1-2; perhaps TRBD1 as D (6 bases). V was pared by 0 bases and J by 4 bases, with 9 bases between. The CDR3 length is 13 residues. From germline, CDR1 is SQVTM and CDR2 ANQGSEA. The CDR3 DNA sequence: TGCAGCGTTGAAGATCCGGACAGCTATGGCTACACCTTC. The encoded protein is CSVEDPDSYGYTF.

The CDR3 spells CASNFNGGSRNQPQHF. The CDR3 DNA follows: TGTGCCAGCAATTTTAATGGAGGGTCGCGCAATCAGCCCCAGCATTTT. V and J are TRBV9 and TRBJ1-5; no clear D. The CDR3 totals 16 residues. V gave up 6 bases and J gave up 2 bases, with 18 bases separating them. The germline CDR1 and CDR2 sequences are SGDLS and YYNGEE. The full variable domain, in which reference TRBV9 and TRBJ1-5 provide the parts outside the CDR3, is DSGVTQTPKHLITATGQRVTLRCSPRSGDLSVYWYQQSLDQGLQFLIQYYNGEERAKGNILERFSAQQFPDLHSELNLSSLELGDSALYFCASNFNGGSRNQPQHFGDGTRLSIL.

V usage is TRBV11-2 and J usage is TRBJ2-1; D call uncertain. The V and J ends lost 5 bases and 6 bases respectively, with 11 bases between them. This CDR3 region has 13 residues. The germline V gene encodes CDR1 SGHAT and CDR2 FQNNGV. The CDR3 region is CASSLDGANEQFF. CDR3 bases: TGTGCCAGCAGCCTCGACGGCGCCAATGAGCAGTTCTTC.

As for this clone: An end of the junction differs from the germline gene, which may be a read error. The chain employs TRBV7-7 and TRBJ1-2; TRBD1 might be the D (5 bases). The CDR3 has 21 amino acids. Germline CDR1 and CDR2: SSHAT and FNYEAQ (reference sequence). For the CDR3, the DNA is TGTGCTAGCAGCTTAGATTTTGTTGAGAAGTGGGGGGAAGACCTCAACTATGGCTACACCTTC. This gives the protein CASSLDFVEKWGEDLNYGYTF.

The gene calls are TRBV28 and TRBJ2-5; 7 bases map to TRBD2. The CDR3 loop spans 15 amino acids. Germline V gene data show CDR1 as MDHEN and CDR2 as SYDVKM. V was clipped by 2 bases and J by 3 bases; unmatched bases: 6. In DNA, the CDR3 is TGTGCCAGCAGTTTAACTAGCGAAGTGGAAGAGACCCAGTACTTC. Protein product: CASSLTSEVEETQYF.

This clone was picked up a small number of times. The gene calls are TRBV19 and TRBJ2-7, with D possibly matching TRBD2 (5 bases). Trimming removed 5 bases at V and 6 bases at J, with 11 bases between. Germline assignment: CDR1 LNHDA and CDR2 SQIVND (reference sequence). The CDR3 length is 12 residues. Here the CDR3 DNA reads TGTGCCAGTAGTCTCGGAGGTTCCGAGCAGTACTTC. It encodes CASSLGGSEQYF. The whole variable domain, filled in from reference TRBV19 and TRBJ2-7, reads DGGITQSPKYLFRKEGQNVTLSCEQNLNHDAMYWYRQDPGQGLRLIYYSQIVNDFQKGDIAEGYSVSREKKESFPLTVTSAQKNPTAFYLCASSLGGSEQYFGPGTRLTVT.

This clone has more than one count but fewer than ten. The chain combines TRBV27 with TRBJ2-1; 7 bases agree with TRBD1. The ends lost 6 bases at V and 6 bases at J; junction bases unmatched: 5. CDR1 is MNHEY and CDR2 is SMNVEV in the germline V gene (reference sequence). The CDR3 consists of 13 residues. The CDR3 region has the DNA TGTGCCAGCAGCCCCAGGGGGAGCAATGAGCAGTTCTTC. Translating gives CASSPRGSNEQFF.

The CDR3: CASSFALTGAPYEQYF. CDR3 in DNA: TGTGCCAGCAGTTTTGCCCTGACAGGGGCCCCCTACGAGCAGTACTTC. The chain links TRBV27 to TRBJ2-7; 8 bases are a match to TRBD1. Trimming at V came to 3 bases and at J to 2 bases, leaving 9 bases not matched to a gene. This CDR3 is built from 16 residues. Per germline, CDR1 MNHEY and CDR2 SMNVEV (reference sequence).

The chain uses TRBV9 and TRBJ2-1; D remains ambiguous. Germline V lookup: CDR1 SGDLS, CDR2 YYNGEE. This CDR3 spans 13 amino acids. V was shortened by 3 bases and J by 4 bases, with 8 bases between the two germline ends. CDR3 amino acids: CASSAGGYNEQFF. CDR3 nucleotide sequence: TGTGCCAGCAGCGCGGGCGGATACAATGAGCAGTTCTTC.

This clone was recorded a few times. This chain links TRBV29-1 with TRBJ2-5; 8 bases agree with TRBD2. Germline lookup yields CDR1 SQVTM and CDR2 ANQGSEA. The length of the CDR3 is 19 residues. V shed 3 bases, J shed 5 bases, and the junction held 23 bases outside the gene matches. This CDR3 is CSVEGGPESSGRWVETQYF. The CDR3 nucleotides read TGCAGCGTTGAGGGGGGCCCGGAGTCTAGCGGGCGCTGGGTTGAGACCCAGTACTTC.

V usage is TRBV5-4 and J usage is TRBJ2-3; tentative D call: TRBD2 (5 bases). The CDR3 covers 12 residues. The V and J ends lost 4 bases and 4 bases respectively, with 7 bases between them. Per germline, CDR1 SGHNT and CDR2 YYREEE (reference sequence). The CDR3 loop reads CASSQRADTQYF. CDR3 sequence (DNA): TGTGCCAGCAGCCAGAGGGCAGATACGCAGTATTTT.

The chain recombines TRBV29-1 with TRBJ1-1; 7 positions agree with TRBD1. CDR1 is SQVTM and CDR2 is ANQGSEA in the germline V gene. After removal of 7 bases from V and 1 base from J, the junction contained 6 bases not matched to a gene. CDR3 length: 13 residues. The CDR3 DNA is TGCAGCGGATACAGGGGTGGGAACACTGAAGCTTTCTTT. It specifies CSGYRGGNTEAFF.

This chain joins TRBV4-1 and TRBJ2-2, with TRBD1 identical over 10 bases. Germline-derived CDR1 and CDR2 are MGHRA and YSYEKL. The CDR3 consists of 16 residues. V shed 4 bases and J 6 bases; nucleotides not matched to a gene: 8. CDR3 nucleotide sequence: TGCGCCAGCAGCCCGTTCGGGACAGGGGCGTCCGGGGAGCTGTTTTTT. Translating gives CASSPFGTGASGELFF.

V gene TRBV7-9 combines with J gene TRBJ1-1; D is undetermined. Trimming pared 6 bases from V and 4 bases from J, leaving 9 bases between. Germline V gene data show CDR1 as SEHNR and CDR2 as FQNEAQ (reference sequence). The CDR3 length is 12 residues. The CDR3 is CASRLAGTEAFF. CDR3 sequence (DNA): TGTGCCAGCAGACTAGCGGGCACTGAAGCTTTCTTT.